The 15 T cell receptor beta chains below come from one sample, sequenced in a study of blood T cell repertoires in COVID-19. This table comes from immunoSEQ multiplex PCR, and its TCRdb copy is limited to in-frame clones, with some not included. This sample has more than 200,000 clones; about 83% occur once, and the top ten carry approximately 8.6%. The specimen was peripheral blood. The receptors originated from a man aged 35 to 55 with active or convalescent COVID-19.

This chain joins TRBV18 and TRBJ2-2; 7 bases agree with TRBD2. CDR1 is KGHSH and CDR2 is LQKENI in the germline V gene. The trim removed 2 bases at V and 4 bases at J, leaving 4 bases unmatched. The CDR3 extends over 15 amino acids. For the CDR3, the DNA is TGTGCCAGCTCACCAATGACGGGGGGCACCGGGGAGCTGTTTTTT. Protein sequence: CASSPMTGGTGELFF.

This clone was seen a single time. The CDR3: CASKTGNTEAFF. DNA of the CDR3: TGTGCCAGCAAGACAGGGAACACTGAAGCTTTCTTT. V and J are TRBV12-3 or TRBV12-4 and TRBJ1-1; the D gene is possibly TRBD1 (6 bases). V lost 7 bases and J lost 1, with 7 bases in between. The CDR3 is 12 amino acids.

The chain employs TRBV12-3 or TRBV12-4 and TRBJ1-2, with D unclear. This CDR3 contains 12 residues. The germline V and J ends were trimmed by 2 bases and 8 bases, with 9 bases remaining between them. The CDR3 nucleotides are TGTGCCAGCAGTTTAACGGTTTCCGGCTACACCTTC. Translating it yields CASSLTVSGYTF.

V usage is TRBV29-1 and J usage is TRBJ1-1; perhaps TRBD1 as D (6 bases). The CDR3 has 14 residues. The germline CDR1 and CDR2 sequences are SQVTM and ANQGSEA. The V end was cut by 6 bases, the J end by 1 base, with 15 bases between. In nucleotides, the CDR3 is TGCAGCGTGGGGACGTCACAGGGGAACACTGAAGCTTTCTTT. Its translation is CSVGTSQGNTEAFF.

V gene TRBV18 combines with J gene TRBJ2-1; D is undetermined. Germline V gene data show CDR1 as KGHSH and CDR2 as LQKENI. This CDR3 spans 13 amino acids. V lost 2 bases and J 6 bases, leaving 8 bases between the germline ends. The CDR3 reads CASSPTASNEQFF. The CDR3 region has the DNA TGTGCCAGCTCACCAACAGCATCCAATGAGCAGTTCTTC.

The J gene is TRBJ2-1, the V gene TRBV4-1; TRBD2 aligns across 10 bases. Germline-derived CDR1 and CDR2 are MGHRA and YSYEKL. The CDR3 is 16 amino acids. The trim removed 3 bases at V and 2 bases at J, leaving 4 bases unmatched. CDR3 sequence reads: CASSQPTSGAYNEQFF. The CDR3 DNA is TGCGCCAGCAGCCAGCCCACTAGCGGGGCCTACAATGAGCAGTTCTTC.

V and J are TRBV5-6 and TRBJ1-1, with D unclear. The CDR3 sequence is 13 residues long. V was pared by 1 base and J by 5 bases, with 9 bases between. Germline V CDR1 and CDR2: SGHDT, YYEEEE. The CDR3: CASSLYEGTEAFF. CDR3 in DNA: TGTGCCAGCAGCTTGTACGAGGGAACTGAAGCTTTCTTT.

The chain uses TRBV9 and TRBJ1-1, with 9 bases that match TRBD1. The V gene end was trimmed by 4 bases and the J gene end by 4 bases; junction bases not matched to a gene: 14. The germline CDR1 and CDR2 sequences are SGDLS and YYNGEE. This CDR3 spans 17 amino acids. The CDR3 here is CASSPRPGQGRSTEAFF. As DNA, the CDR3 is TGTGCCAGCAGCCCCCGGCCGGGACAGGGAAGAAGCACTGAAGCTTTCTTT.

The table lists this clone with a count of one. The gene calls are TRBV7-9 and TRBJ1-2, with 8 positions matching TRBD1. The CDR3 spans 15 residues. CDR1 is SEHNR and CDR2 is FQNEAQ in the germline V gene (reference sequence). Trimming took 5 bases from V and 0 from J; bases not matched to a gene: 5. Here the CDR3 reads CASSALDRANYGYTF. CDR3 coding DNA: TGTGCCAGCAGCGCGTTGGACAGGGCTAACTATGGCTACACCTTC.

The chain links TRBV27 to TRBJ2-3, with 8 bases that match TRBD1. V gave up 2 bases and J gave up 3 bases; unmatched junction bases: 7. CDR1 and CDR2 (germline): MNHEY, SMNVEV (reference sequence). The CDR3 covers 16 residues. The DNA of the CDR3 is TGTGCCAGCAGTTTACGCCCAGGGGGCAGGACAGATACGCAGTATTTT. The encoded protein is CASSLRPGGRTDTQYF.

This sequence joins TRBV6-5 and TRBJ1-3, with 10 bases matching TRBD1. With V trimmed by 6 bases and J by 8 bases, 10 bases remained unmatched. CDR1 is MNHEY and CDR2 is SVGAGI in the germline V gene. The CDR3 has 15 residues. The CDR3 nucleotides are TGTGCCAGCAGCGATTGGGACAGGGGCCTTTACACCATATATTTT. Protein sequence: CASSDWDRGLYTIYF.

The V gene is TRBV6-2 or TRBV6-3, the J gene TRBJ2-1, with 13 bases matching TRBD2. Germline CDR1 is MNHEY and CDR2 is SVGEGT. After removal of 5 bases from V and 12 bases from J, the junction contained 7 bases not matched to a gene. This CDR3 is 14 amino acids long. CDR3 DNA sequence: TGTGCCAGCAGTCCCGGACTAGCGGGAGTGGTGCAGTTCTTC. It codes for CASSPGLAGVVQFF.

Details on this clone: Other DNA sequences in this sample translate to the same CDR3. The chain joins TRBV5-1 to TRBJ1-1; D gene uncertain. Trimming pared 0 bases from V and 5 bases from J, leaving 11 bases between. Germline CDR1 is SGHRS and CDR2 is YFSETQ. This CDR3 contains 14 residues. CDR3 in amino acids: CASSLGGGRTEAFF. As DNA, the CDR3 is TGCGCCAGCAGCTTGGGGGGAGGGAGAACTGAAGCTTTCTTT.

The genes are TRBV7-6 and TRBJ2-3; a possible D gene is TRBD1 (5 bases). V was clipped by 5 bases and J by 7 bases, with 10 bases between them. CDR3 length: 12 residues. Germline V gene data show CDR1 as SGHVS and CDR2 as FNYEAQ. CDR3 protein: CASSRDRYTQYF. In nucleotides, the CDR3 is TGTGCCAGCAGCCGTGACAGATATACGCAGTATTTT. The entire variable domain, with the rest obtained from reference TRBV7-6 and TRBJ2-3, is as follows: GAGVSQSPRYKVTKRGQDVALRCDPISGHVSLYWYRQALGQGPEFLTYFNYEAQQDKSGLPNDRFSAERPEGSISTLTIQRTEQRDSAMYRCASSRDRYTQYFGPGTRLTVL.

This clone was seen just once. The rearrangement uses TRBV19 and TRBJ2-3; 10 positions agree with TRBD2. Losses at the gene ends were 5 bases for V and 1 base for J; bases not matched to a gene: 6. Germline CDR1 LNHDA, CDR2 SQIVND (reference sequence). The CDR3 runs to 16 residues. Here the CDR3 DNA reads TGTGCCAGTAGTCCGACCCTAGCGGGGGGCACAGATACGCAGTATTTT. It encodes CASSPTLAGGTDTQYF. The full variable domain, in which reference TRBV19 and TRBJ2-3 provide the parts outside the CDR3, is DGGITQSPKYLFRKEGQNVTLSCEQNLNHDAMYWYRQDPGQGLRLIYYSQIVNDFQKGDIAEGYSVSREKKESFPLTVTSAQKNPTAFYLCASSPTLAGGTDTQYFGPGTRLTVL.